This T cell receptor beta chain was recovered during a study of T cells in Graves' hyperthyroidism and ophthalmopathy. There were TCR beta CDR3 regions amplified from RNA transcripts. HTBI primers drove first-round RT-PCR of the TCR CDR3. TCRdb passed the multiplex PCR reads through MiXCR, listing each CDR3 protein once. The sample carries hundreds of thousands of distinct CDR3 sequences, over 12% recorded once. V was cut by 5 bases and J by 1 base, with 8 bases left in between. CDR3 length: 13 amino acids. Germline V gene sequence: CDR1 KGHSH, CDR2 LQKENI. The PBMCs studied were ones that came from approximately 9.9 ml fresh peripheral blood. General study results and limits: A 13 V-J signature model discriminated ophthalmopathy versus stable hyperthyroidism. Blood shared most expanded thyroid clonotypes above 0.001.

This clonotype was seen repeatedly, ten times or more. Its antigen is not identified. J is TRBJ1-1 and V is TRBV18; maybe TRBD1 (5 bases). Sequenced: blood. The clonotype comes from a young man with Graves' ophthalmopathy. CDR3 coding DNA: TGTGCCAGCTCAACAACAGGGAACACTGAAGCTTTCTTT. It encodes CASSTTGNTEAFF. Supplemented by reference TRBV18 and TRBJ1-1, the full variable domain reads NAGVMQNPRHLVRRRGQEARLRCSPMKGHSHVYWYRQLPEEGLKFMVYLQKENIIDESGMPKERFSAEFPKEGPSILRIQQVVRGDSAAYFCASSTTGNTEAFFGQGTRLTVV.